The clone carrying this T cell receptor (beta chain) has a single count. MiXCR was run by TCRdb on the 5' RACE reads, yielding one entry per CDR3 protein. Of roughly 770,000 distinct CDR3 sequences listed, around a sixth were seen once; the top ten hold roughly 14%. This entry comes from a study of identical twins. V shed 10 bases and J shed 2 bases, with 13 bases lying between them. There are 13 residues in the CDR3. Germline assignment: CDR1 SGHDT and CDR2 YYEEEE. These data were likewise used in another study, on T cells expressing NK-cell markers.

This sequence was found in a woman under 30 in good health. The chain links TRBV5-6 to TRBJ2-1, with D tentatively TRBD2 (6 bases). Source material: PBMCs. The CDR3 loop is CASGRGTYNEQFF. DNA of the CDR3: TGTGCCTCCGGCCGCGGGACCTACAATGAGCAGTTCTTC.